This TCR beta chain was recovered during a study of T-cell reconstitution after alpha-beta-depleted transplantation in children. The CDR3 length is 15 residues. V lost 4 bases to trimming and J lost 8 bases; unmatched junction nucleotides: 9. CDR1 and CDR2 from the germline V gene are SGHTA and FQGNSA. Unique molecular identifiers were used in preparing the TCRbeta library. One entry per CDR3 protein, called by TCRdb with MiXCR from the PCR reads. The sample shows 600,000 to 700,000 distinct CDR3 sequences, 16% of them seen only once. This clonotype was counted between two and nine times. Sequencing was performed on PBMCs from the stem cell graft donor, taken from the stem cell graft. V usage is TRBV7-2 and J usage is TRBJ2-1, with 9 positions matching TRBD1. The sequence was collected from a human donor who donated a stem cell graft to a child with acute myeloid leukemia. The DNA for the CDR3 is TGTGCCAGCAGCTCTCCGGACAGGGGTGTCGATGAGCAGTTCTTC. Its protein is CASSSPDRGVDEQFF.